This paragraph covers one TCR beta chain sequence. Its antigen is as yet unknown. This CDR3 comprises 16 residues. CDR1 is SGDLS and CDR2 is YYNGEE in the germline V gene. The ends lost 3 bases at V and 5 bases at J; junction bases unmatched: 8. The sample originates from a study of radiotherapy plus CTLA-4 blockade in lung cancer. The study gave focal radiation plus ipilimumab CTLA-4 blockade to patients with chemo-refractory metastatic non-small-cell lung cancer. The study's findings and limits: Among blood TCR repertoires after radiotherapy plus ipilimumab, tumor-derived clones expanded.

Generated by immunoSEQ multiplex PCR, the TCRdb table keeps only in-frame clones and is missing some. The repertoire holds roughly 66,000 clones, around four fifths seen once, with about 4% in the top ten. The specimen comprised peripheral blood, sampled from a patient treated with radiotherapy plus ipilimumab. The origin of this receptor is a human donor with non-small cell lung cancer who had a partial response to radiotherapy plus ipilimumab. The chain is built from TRBV9 and TRBJ2-3; 11 bases are a match to TRBD2. This chain's CDR3 is CASSGRSGRDGDTQYF. The CDR3 DNA is TGTGCCAGCAGCGGGCGTAGCGGGAGGGATGGAGATACGCAGTATTTT.